This TCR beta chain is drawn from a study of vaccination effects on CD4 cells after COVID-19. Study-wide findings and caveats: Marked clonal contraction was seen late after vaccination (in both infection- and vaccine-induced clones).

Peptide-pool stimulation followed by sequencing identified expanded antigen-specific CD4+ clonotypes in the ViraFEST assay. Following 10 days of culture, CD4+ T cells were isolated. According to the study, vaccine recipients showed no prior SARS-CoV-2 infection and negative nucleocapsid antibodies. Researchers reported culturing 2 million to 2.5 million PBMC in each well, adding approximately 9.4 IU/ml IL-2 and about 9.6 ug/ml peptides. The authors replaced half the medium with IL-2 medium on days 3 and 7. The assay was immunoSEQ multiplex PCR, and TCRdb's table has in-frame clones only and misses some. Of 65,000 to 90,000 clones in the sample, roughly 79% were seen once. Comment on this clone: Its antigen remains unknown.

V was shortened by 5 bases and J by 6 bases, with 7 bases between the two germline ends. This CDR3 region has 11 residues. Germline CDR1 SQVTM, CDR2 ANQGSEA. The receptor was derived from a human donor who received a COVID-19 vaccine. The starting material was CD4+ T cells from PBMCs cultured with HCoV-NL63 spike peptides, obtained before COVID-19 vaccination. The chain recombines TRBV29-1 with TRBJ2-2; no firm D call. DNA of the CDR3: TGCAGCGTTCTAGGGCCCGGGGAGCTGTTTTTT. This translates into CSVLGPGELFF.